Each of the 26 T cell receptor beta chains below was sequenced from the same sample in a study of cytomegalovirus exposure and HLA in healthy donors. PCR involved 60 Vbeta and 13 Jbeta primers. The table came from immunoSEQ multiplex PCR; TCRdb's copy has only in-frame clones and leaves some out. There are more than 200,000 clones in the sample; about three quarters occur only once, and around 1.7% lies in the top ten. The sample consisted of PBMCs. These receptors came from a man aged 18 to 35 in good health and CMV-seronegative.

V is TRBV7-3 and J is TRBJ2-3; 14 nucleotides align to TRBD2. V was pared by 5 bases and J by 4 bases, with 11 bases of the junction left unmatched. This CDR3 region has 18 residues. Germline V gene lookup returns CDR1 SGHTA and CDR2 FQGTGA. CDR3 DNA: TGTGCCAGCAGCCCGGGACTAGCGGGAGCCCCCTCGGCAGATACGCAGTATTTT. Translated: CASSPGLAGAPSADTQYF.

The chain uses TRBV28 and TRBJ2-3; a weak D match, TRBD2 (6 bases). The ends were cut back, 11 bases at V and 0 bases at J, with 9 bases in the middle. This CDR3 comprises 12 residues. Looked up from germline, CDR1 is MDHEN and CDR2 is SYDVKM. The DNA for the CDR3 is TGTGCCCTAAGCGGGAGCACAGATACGCAGTATTTT. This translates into CALSGSTDTQYF.

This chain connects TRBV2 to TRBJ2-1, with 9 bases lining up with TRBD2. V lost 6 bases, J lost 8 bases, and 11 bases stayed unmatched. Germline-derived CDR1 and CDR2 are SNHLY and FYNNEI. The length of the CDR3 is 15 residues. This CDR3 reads CASRPGLATQYEQFF. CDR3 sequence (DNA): TGTGCCAGCAGACCGGGACTAGCAACCCAATATGAGCAGTTCTTC.

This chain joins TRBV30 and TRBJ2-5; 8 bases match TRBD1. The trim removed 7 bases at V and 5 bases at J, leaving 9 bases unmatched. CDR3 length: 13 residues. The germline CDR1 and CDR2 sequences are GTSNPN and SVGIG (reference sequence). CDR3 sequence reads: CALDRALGETQYF. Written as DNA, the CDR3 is TGTGCCTTGGACAGGGCATTAGGGGAGACCCAGTACTTC.

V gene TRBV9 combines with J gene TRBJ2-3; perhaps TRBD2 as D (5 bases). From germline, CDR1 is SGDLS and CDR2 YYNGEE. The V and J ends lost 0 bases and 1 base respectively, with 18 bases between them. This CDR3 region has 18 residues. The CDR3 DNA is TGTGCCAGCAGCGTAGACGGTACCGGGGATCGACGCACAGATACGCAGTATTTT. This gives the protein CASSVDGTGDRRTDTQYF.

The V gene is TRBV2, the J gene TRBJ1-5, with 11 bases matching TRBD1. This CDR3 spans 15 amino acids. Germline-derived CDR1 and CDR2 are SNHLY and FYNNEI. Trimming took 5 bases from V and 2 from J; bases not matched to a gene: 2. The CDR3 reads CASSKGQGGNQPQHF. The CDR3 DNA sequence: TGTGCCAGCAGTAAGGGACAGGGGGGCAATCAGCCCCAGCATTTT.

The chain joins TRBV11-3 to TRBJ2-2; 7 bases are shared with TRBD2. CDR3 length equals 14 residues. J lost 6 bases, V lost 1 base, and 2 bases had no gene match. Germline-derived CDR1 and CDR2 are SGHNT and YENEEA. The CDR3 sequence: CASSLGAGAGELFF. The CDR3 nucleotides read TGTGCCAGCAGCTTAGGGGCGGGAGCCGGGGAGCTGTTTTTT.

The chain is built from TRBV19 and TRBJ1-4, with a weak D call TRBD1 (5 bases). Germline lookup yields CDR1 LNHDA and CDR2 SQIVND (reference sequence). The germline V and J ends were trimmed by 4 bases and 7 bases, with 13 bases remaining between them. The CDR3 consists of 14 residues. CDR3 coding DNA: TGTGCCAGTAGTACGGGCAGGGAAAGTGAAAAACTGTTTTTT. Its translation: CASSTGRESEKLFF.

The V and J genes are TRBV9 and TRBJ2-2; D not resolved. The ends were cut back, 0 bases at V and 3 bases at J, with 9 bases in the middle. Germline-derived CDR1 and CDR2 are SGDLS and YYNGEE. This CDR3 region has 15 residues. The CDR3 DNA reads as TGTGCCAGCAGCGTAGGAGGAGTCTACACCGGGGAGCTGTTTTTT. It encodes CASSVGGVYTGELFF.

The CDR3 loop reads CASSSPSPRGSGNTIYF. As DNA, the CDR3 is TGTGCCAGCAGCTCCCCCTCACCGAGGGGGTCTGGAAACACCATATATTTT. The chain uses TRBV7-2 and TRBJ1-3; D possibly corresponds to TRBD1 (6 bases). This CDR3 is built from 17 residues. The V end was cut by 4 bases, the J end by 1 base, with 17 bases between. CDR1 is SGHTA and CDR2 is FQGNSA in the germline V gene.

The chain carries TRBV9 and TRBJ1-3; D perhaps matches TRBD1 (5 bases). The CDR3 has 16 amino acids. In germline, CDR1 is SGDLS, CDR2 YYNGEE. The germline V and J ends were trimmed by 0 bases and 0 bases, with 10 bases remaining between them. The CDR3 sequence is CASSVGGGNSGNTIYF. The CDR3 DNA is TGTGCCAGCAGCGTAGGCGGGGGGAACTCTGGAAACACCATATATTTT.

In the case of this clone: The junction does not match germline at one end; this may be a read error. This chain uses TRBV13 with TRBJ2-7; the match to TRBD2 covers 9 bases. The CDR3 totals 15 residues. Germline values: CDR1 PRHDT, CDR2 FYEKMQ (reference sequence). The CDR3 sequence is CASRVSGSPSYGQYF. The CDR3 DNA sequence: TGTGCCAGCAGAGTTAGCGGGAGTCCCTCCTACGGGCAGTACTTC.

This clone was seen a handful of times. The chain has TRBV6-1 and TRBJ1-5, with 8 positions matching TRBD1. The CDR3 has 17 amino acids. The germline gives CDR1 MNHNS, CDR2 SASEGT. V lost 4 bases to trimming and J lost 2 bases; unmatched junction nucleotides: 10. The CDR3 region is CASSAPRLTGGNQPQHF. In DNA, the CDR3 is TGTGCCAGCAGTGCCCCCCGCTTGACAGGGGGCAATCAGCCCCAGCATTTT.

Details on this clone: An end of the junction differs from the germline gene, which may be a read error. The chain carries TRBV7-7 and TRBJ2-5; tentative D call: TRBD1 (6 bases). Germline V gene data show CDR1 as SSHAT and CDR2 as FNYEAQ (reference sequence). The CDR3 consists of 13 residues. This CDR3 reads CASSVDSQETQYF. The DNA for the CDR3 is TGTGCTAGCAGCGTGGACAGCCAAGAGACCCAGTACTTC.

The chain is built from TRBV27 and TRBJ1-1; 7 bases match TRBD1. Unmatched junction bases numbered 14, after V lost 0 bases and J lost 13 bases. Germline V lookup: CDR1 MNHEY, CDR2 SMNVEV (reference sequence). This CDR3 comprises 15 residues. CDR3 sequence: CASSLSARFVAGGFF. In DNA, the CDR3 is TGTGCCAGCAGTTTATCGGCCAGATTCGTCGCAGGGGGTTTCTTT.

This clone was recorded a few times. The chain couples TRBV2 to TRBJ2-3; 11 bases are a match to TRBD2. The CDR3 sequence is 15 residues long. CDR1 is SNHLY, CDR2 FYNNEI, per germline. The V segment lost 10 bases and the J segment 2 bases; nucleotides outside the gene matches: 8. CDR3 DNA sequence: TGTGCCAACGAAGTGACTAGCGGGGTCACAGATACGCAGTATTTT. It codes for CANEVTSGVTDTQYF.

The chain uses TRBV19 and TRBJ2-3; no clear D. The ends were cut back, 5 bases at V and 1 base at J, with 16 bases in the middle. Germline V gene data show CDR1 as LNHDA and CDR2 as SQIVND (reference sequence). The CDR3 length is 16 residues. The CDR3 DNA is TGTGCCAGTAGTTTTAGAGGTGCGCTTGGCACAGATACGCAGTATTTT. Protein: CASSFRGALGTDTQYF.

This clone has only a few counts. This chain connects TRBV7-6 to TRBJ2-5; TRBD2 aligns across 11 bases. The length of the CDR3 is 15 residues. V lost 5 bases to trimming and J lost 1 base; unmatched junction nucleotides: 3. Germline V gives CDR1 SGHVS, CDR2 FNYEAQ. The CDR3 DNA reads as TGTGCCAGCAGCCCCGGGACTAGCGGCCAAGAGACCCAGTACTTC. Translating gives CASSPGTSGQETQYF.

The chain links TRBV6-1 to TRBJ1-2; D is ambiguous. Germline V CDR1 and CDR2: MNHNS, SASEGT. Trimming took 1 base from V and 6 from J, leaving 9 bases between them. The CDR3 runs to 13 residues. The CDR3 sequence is CASSEGRDHGYTF. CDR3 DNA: TGTGCCAGCAGTGAAGGGAGGGATCATGGCTACACCTTC.

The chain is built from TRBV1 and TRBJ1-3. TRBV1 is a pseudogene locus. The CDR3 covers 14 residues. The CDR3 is CTSSHCYLGNTIYF. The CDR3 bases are TGCACCAGCAGCCACTGCTACCTTGGAAACACCATATATTTT.

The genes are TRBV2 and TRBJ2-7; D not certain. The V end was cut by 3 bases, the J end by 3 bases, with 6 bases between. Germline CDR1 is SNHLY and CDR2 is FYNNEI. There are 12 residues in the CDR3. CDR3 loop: CASSENGYEQYF. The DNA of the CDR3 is TGTGCCAGCAGTGAGAACGGCTACGAGCAGTACTTC. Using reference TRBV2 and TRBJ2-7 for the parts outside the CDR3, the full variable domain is EPEVTQTPSHQVTQMGQEVILRCVPISNHLYFYWYRQILGQKVEFLVSFYNNEISEKSEIFDDQFSVERPDGSNFTLKIRSTKLEDSAMYFCASSENGYEQYFGPGTRLTVT.

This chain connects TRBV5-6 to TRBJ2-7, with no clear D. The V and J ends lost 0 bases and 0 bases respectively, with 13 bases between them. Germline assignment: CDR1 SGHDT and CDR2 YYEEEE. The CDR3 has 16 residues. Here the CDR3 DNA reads TGTGCCAGCAGCTTGGCCTCAGGCTTAAGCTCCTACGAGCAGTACTTC. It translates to CASSLASGLSSYEQYF.

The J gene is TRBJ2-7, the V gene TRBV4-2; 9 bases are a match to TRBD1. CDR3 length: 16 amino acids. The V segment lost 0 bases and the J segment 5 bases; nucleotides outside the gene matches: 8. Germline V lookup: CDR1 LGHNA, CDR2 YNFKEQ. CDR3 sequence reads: CASSQDQGTGTDEQYF. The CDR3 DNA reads TGTGCCAGCAGCCAAGATCAAGGGACAGGGACTGACGAGCAGTACTTC.

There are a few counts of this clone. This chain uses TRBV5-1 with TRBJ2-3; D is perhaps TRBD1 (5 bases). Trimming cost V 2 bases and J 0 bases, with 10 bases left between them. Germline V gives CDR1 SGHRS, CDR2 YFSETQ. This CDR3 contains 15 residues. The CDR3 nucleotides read TGCGCCAGCAGCTTACAGGCGACTAGCACAGATACGCAGTATTTT. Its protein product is CASSLQATSTDTQYF.

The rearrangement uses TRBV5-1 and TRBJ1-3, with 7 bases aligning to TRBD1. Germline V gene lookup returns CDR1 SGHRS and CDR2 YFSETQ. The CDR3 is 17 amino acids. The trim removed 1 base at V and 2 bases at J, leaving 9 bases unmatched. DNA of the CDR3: TGCGCCAGCAGCTTGTCCCCCACAGGGGATACTGGAAACACCATATATTTT. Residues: CASSLSPTGDTGNTIYF. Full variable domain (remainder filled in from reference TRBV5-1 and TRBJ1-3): KAGVTQTPRYLIKTRGQQVTLSCSPISGHRSVSWYQQTPGQGLQFLFEYFSETQRNKGNFPGRFSGRQFSNSRSEMNVSTLELGDSALYLCASSLSPTGDTGNTIYFGEGSWLTVV.

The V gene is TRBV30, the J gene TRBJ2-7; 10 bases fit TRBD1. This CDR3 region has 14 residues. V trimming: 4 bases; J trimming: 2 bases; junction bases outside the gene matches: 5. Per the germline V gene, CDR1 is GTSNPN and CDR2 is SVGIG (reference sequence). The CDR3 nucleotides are TGTGCCTGGAAGGGACAGGGGACTACCTACGAGCAGTACTTC. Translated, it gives CAWKGQGTTYEQYF.